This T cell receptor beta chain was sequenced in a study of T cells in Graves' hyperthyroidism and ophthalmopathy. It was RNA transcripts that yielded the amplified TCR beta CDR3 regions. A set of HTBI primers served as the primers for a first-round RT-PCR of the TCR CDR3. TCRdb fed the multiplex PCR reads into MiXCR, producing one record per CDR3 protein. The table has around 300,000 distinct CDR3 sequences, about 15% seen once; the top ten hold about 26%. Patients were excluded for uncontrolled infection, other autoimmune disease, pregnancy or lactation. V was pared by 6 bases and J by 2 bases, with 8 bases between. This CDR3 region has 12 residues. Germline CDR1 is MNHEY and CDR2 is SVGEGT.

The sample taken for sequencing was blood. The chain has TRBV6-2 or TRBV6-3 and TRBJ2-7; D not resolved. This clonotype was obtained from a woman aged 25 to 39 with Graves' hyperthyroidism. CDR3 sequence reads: CASSQPAYEQYF. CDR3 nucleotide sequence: TGTGCCAGCAGCCAACCCGCCTACGAGCAGTACTTC.